Below, one T cell receptor (beta chain) is given with its context. This clone was detected only a few times. No cognate antigen has been identified for it. No much larger clonotype is one base removed from it; base qualities were not supplied. The cysteine opens and the phenylalanine closes a CDR3 of 14 amino acids. The only DNA kept is the CDR3, 42 bases in frame from the first base. V and J lose 2 bases and 3 bases, and a span of 11 bases separates them. From a lookup of the germline V gene, CDR1 and CDR2 are MNHEY and SVGAGI. The entry originates in a study of T cell repertoires and Cas9 in healthy adults (dated by TCRdb to between 2017 and 2018). Background for the entire study: SpCas9-reactive T cells were characterized for multi-effector potency, cytotoxicity and lineage determination within the CD4 and CD8 compartments. Preexisting T cell immunity against the Streptococcus pyogenes Cas9 nuclease (SpCas9) used in CRISPR gene editing was examined in the study. Beyond this particular receptor, the publication reports: In vitro, SpCas9-reactive regulatory T cells were reported to reduce the proliferation and function of SpCas9-reactive effector T cells.

Healthy humans were used as donors in the study. Libraries were built with the immunoSEQ multiplex PCR assay. TCRdb retrieved this table from immuneACCESS and kept in-frame rearrangements only. Not all clones are present; in checked studies, unresolved V genes account for under half, and no reason is known for the remainder. The sample data list about 15,000 clones, and roughly 89% of these were observed just once. More than 2% of the sample rests with the top ten. The receptor's source is a human donor in good health. The rearrangement joined TRBV6-5 to TRBJ2-7; a weak D assignment points to TRBD2 (7 bases agree). Sequencing was performed on Tregs (CD4+, CD25+, CD127-, CD137-, CD154-) from PBMCs; culture status not recorded. Here the CDR3 is given as CASSYGGGHYEQYF. The nucleotide sequence reads as follows: TGTGCCAGCAGTTACGGGGGGGGGCACTACGAGCAGTACTTC.